This TCR beta chain was sequenced for a study of T cell repertoires in cytomegalovirus infection. Study details: Researchers turned to recently identified HLA-C-restricted CMV epitopes as well as well-studied HLA-B-restricted ones. Findings and caveats of the study: Frequencies of public TCR beta families were cumulated, and this identified carriers of CMV plus the relevant HLA.

TCRdb reprocessed the reads with MiXCR, giving one entry per CDR3 protein. This sample has roughly 46,000 distinct CDR3 sequences, with roughly 19% found just once. Concerning this clonotype: No antigen is known for it.

The germline CDR1 and CDR2 sequences are MNHEY and SVGEGT. The J segment lost 7 bases and the V segment lost 7 bases, leaving 16 bases of the junction unmatched. The CDR3 has 16 residues. The sequencing here drew on CD8+ T cells from cultured PBMCs, taken from culture after CMV antigen stimulation. The rearrangement joins TRBV6-2 or TRBV6-3 to TRBJ2-1; 7 nucleotides align to TRBD2. This TCR came from a human donor in good health (CMV status not recorded). Some clones in this sample may be carry-over from other donors' samples. CDR3 DNA sequence: TGTGCCAGCAATTGGGGCGGGAGCAGGCGGCGGAATGAGCAGTTCTTC. It codes for CASNWGGSRRRNEQFF.